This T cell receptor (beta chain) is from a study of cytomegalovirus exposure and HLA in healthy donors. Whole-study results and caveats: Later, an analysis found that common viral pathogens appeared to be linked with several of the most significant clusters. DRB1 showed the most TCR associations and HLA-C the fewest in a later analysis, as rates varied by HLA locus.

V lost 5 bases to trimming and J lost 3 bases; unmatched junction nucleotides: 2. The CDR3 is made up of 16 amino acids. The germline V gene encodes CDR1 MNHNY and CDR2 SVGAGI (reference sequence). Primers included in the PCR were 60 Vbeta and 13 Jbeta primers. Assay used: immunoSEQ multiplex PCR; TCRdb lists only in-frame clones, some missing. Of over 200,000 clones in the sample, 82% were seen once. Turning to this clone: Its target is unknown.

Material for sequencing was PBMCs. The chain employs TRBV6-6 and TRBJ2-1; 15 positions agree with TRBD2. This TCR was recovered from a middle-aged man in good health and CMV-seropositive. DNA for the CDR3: TGTGCCAGCAGTACGGGACTAGCGGGGGGCTACAATGAGCAGTTCTTC. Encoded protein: CASSTGLAGGYNEQFF.